This T cell receptor (beta chain) comes out of a study of robustness of blood B and T cell sequencing (dated by TCRdb to about 2018). Context from the whole study: The goal of the study was to find out how much peripheral blood is required to reliably describe the TCRbeta and IgG repertoires of an individual. TCRbeta and IgG repertoires were quantified in each of the ten independently drawn blood samples. Two replicate TCRbeta cDNA libraries were prepared from one shared RNA pool from a single 10 ml draw, serving as technical replicates. Beyond this particular receptor, the publication reports: The 1,000 most abundant TCRbeta clonotypes from the pooled draws were found in every single 10 ml sample. Combining 3 or 4 tubes (roughly 27-40 ml blood) brought coverage of the top 10,000 TCRbeta clonotypes close to saturation. Between the technical replicate libraries, 90% to 95% of the top 10,000 TCRbeta clonotypes in one library were also present in the other library. The TCRbeta rarefaction curves did not fully level off, which suggests under-sequencing or many low-abundance clonotypes. Because EDTA tubes had to be fractionated immediately, the use of EDTA tubes in multi-site collections was limited. Evidence of cross-contamination, likely resulting from batch processing, was observed in one pair of TCRbeta libraries, and the UMI-sequence pairs shared between the two libraries were removed. Pooling tubes did not make the overlap of rare TCRbeta clonotypes any better, which implies that much larger blood volumes would be needed to capture those rare clonotypes.

Receptor libraries were prepared by PCR. The sequencing machine was an Illumina MiSeq. SMARTScribe reverse transcriptase and a 5' template-switch oligo, by which a universal priming site was added, were used for cDNA synthesis. The template-switch oligo carried a 12-nucleotide random unique molecular identifier (UMI) that tagged each cDNA molecule. During reverse transcription, TCRbeta transcripts were targeted by chain-specific reverse primers. Uracil DNA glycosylase treatment was used to remove residual template-switch adapters, and a Qiagen MinElute kit was used to purify the cDNA. For the first PCR, around 25 cycles were run with KAPA HiFi HotStart ReadyMix and step-out primers, split across four 50 ul reactions. First-round PCR products were gel-purified before further amplification. Illumina Nextera adapters were attached in a second roughly 8-cycle PCR, after which libraries were purified and pooled. The UMI barcode for each TCRbeta molecule was captured by a 50-nucleotide 5' read. Per the source publication's procedure: Reads were grouped by UMI into consensus reads using the MIGEC toolkit. Final reads were produced by merging forward and reverse consensus reads with PEAR. Identical UMI-sequence pairs shared across libraries were treated as cross-sample contamination and removed by a custom decontamination script. MIGMAP, a wrapper around IgBLAST, was used for V(D)J assignment and CDR3 extraction. TCR clonotypes were defined by identical V gene, J gene and CDR3 amino acid sequence; CDR1 and CDR2 were not sequenced. Clones were called with MiXCR by TCRdb after fastp trimmed the public reads at Q25, and only in-frame beta chains were retained. Rows merge per CDR3 protein into single entries with the most common DNA and genes. TCRdb's processing, not the authors' own work, is the source of the V and J calls. Across this sample there are 1,000 to 1,500 distinct CDR3 sequences, with 66% seen only once. Jointly, the top ten make up around 40% of the sample.

mRNA, which captures expressed receptors, was used instead of genomic DNA for quantification of TCRbeta repertoires. Buffy coat leukocytes were collected into Trizol, and RNA was extracted with the Direct-zol RNA MiniPrep Plus kit without cell sorting. To separate plasma, buffy coat and red blood cells, the EDTA blood tubes were centrifuged right away at 4 degrees C. Comments on this clonotype: Its antigen remains unidentified. Within one base of it there is no much larger clone, and no base qualities were kept.

The CDR3 spans 15 residues, from the cysteine through the phenylalanine. Of all the DNA, just the CDR3 is kept, 45 bases in frame from base 1. The germline V gene (reference sequence) provides CDR1 SEHNR and CDR2 FQNEAQ. V loses 3 bases of germline sequence and J loses 1 base, and the interval between the two ends is 13 bases. Sequencing was carried out using peripheral blood. The chain was built from TRBV7-9 and TRBJ2-7; 6 matching bases give a weak D call of TRBD2. This TCR derives from a human donor in good health. The DNA reads TGTGCCAGCAGCTTCGTGCAGGGAGGTTCCTACGAGCAGTACTTC. Its protein reads: CASSFVQGGSYEQYF.